The subject of this entry is one T cell receptor (beta chain). Its cognate antigen has yet to be identified. The record has no base qualities; no much larger clone is one base away. This specimen belongs to a study of high-grade serous ovarian cancer treatment subgroups listed by TCRdb under 2021. Notes on the research overall: On average, each sample produced around 14,000 sequencing reads and 6,000 to 9,500 unique TCR beta rearrangements. TCR beta repertoires were profiled in patients with high-grade serous ovarian cancer who were grouped, under a laparoscopic triage algorithm, by complete gross resection or by neoadjuvant chemotherapy response. A cohort of roughly 30 patients was included: approximately 10 with no residual disease after primary surgery (R0), approximately 10 who were excellent NACT responders, and approximately 10 who were poor NACT responders. Each patient contributed one primary tumor and two metastatic tumor samples, giving around 88 samples in total.

On the study overall, not on this receptor specifically: Because bulk tumor TCR sequencing provided no spatial information, insight into HGSC tumor complexity and diversity was limited. Repertoire similarity between tumors from the same patient ranged from 0.11 to 0.79, while tumors from different patients showed almost no similarity. TCR repertoire analyses focused on CDR3; CDR1 and CDR2 were not analyzed. TCR clonal relatedness showed a positive correlation with neoantigen level and a trend toward positive correlation with copy number variation and mutation load from whole-genome sequencing.

Tumor samples were obtained before definitive surgery or chemotherapy. Genomic DNA was extracted by the MD Anderson Biospecimen Extraction Resource, and TCR sequencing was done by the MD Anderson Cancer Genomics Laboratory. High-throughput TCR profiling via ImmunoSEQ was performed on the roughly 100 tumor samples. The source study handled its data this way. The repertoire diversity metrics included richness (unique productive sequences), clonality, evenness and relatedness, and the Bhattacharyya coefficient was used to measure similarity between samples. A sensitivity analysis that removed TCRs with fewer than two reads produced consistent conclusions. In its TCRdb copy, this immuneACCESS table keeps in-frame sequences only and misses some clones. Where compared with another copy, unresolved V genes explain less than half of these, and the others have no known cause. V and J calls and clone size come straight from that table; D and trimming were deduced from the DNA. Within this sample are fewer than 4,500 clones, with roughly four fifths of them counted one time only. Clones ranked in the top ten supply about a sixth of the sample.

Sequencing was carried out using tumor tissue. The sequence derives from a human donor with high-grade serous ovarian cancer.

The CDR3 sequence is CASRTGTSAYEQYF. The nucleotide sequence is given as TGTGCCAGCAGGACCGGGACCTCGGCCTACGAGCAGTACTTC. Recombination connected TRBV27 to TRBJ2-7; the D region may be TRBD1 or TRBD2, each matching 5 bases equally. The germline V gene (reference sequence) yields MNHEY for CDR1 and SMNVEV for CDR2. From the cysteine through the phenylalanine, the CDR3 covers 14 amino acids. Only the CDR3 region is kept as DNA, spanning 42 bases read in frame from base 1. The trim is 6 bases for V and 2 bases for J, with a gap of 14 bases between the germline ends.